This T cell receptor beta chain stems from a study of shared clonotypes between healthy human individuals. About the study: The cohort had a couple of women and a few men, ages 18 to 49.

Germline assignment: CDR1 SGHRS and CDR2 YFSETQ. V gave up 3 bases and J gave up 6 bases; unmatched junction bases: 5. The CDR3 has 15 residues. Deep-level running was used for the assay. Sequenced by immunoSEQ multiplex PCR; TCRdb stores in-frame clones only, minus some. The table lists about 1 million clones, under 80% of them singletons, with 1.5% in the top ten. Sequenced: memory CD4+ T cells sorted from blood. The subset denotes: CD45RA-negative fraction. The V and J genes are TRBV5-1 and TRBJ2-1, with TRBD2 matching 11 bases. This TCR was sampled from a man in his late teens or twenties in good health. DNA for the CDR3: TGCGCCAGCAGCTCCCTAGCGGGAGGTCCCAATGAGCAGTTCTTC. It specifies CASSSLAGGPNEQFF.